The T cell receptor (beta chain) under discussion was sequenced for a study of blood T cell repertoires in COVID-19. About the study: The samples span acute and convalescent COVID-19 from the United States, Italy and Spain. PBMCs, B-cell-depleted T cells, or T cells were the source of the cDNA or gDNA that made up the material.

Authors' data handling: From reference gene primer amplification, estimates of nucleated cell counts were derived. Only in-frame clones appear in the TCRdb table, and some are missing; sequencing was by immunoSEQ multiplex PCR. D and trimming were read from the DNA, whereas the V and J calls and clone size are those reported in that table. This table holds 92,000 or so clones, 55% to 75% found once. Turning to this clone: This CDR3 is also generated by other DNA sequences in the sample.

The CDR3 covers 15 residues. Germline V gene lookup returns CDR1 GTSNPN and CDR2 SVGIG (reference sequence). Trimming took 1 base from V and 2 from J; bases not matched to a gene: 2. The receptor comes from a woman older than 75 with acute or convalescent COVID-19. The genes are TRBV30 and TRBJ1-5, with 10 bases fitting TRBD1. The sequenced sample consisted of peripheral blood. The CDR3 loop reads CAWSGQGAGNQPQHF. The CDR3 DNA sequence: TGTGCCTGGAGTGGACAGGGGGCAGGCAATCAGCCCCAGCATTTT.